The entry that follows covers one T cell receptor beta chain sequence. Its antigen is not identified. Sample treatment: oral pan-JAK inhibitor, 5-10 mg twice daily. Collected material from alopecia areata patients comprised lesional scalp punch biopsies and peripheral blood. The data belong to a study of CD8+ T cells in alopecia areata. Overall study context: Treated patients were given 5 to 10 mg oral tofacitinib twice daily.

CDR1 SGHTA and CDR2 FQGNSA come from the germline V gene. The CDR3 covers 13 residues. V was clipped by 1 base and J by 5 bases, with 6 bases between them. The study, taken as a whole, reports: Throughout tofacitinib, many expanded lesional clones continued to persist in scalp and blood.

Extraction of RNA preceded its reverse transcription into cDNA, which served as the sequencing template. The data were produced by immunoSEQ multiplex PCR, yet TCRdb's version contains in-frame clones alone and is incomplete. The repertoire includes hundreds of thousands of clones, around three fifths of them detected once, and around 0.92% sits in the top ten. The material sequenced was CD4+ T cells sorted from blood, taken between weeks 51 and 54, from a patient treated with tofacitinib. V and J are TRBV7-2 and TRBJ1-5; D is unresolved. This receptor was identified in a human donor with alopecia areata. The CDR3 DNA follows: TGTGCCAGCAGCTTAGAATTGCATCAGCCCCAGCATTTT. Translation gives CASSLELHQPQHF.